One and the same sample provided the 26 T cell receptor beta chains below, sequenced in a study of PD-1 blockade in classical Hodgkin lymphoma (dated by TCRdb to the early 2020s). The library was obtained by the immunoSEQ multiplex PCR assay. TCRdb limited this immuneACCESS table to in-frame rearrangements with V and J called. A share of clones is missing; checked studies link under half to unresolved V genes, and the rest is unexplained. The table for this sample lists about 11,000 clones; roughly 80% of them were counted only once. The ten largest clones capture about a third of the sample. The time point label here, explained by the study, means: cycle 2 day 1 (C2D1) of nivolumab. Every trial patient had relapsed following autologous stem cell transplantation, and prior brentuximab vedotin exposure was what differed among cohorts A, B and C. The material sequenced was peripheral blood mononuclear cells (PBMCs), taken before the second cycle of nivolumab. The receptors derive from a human donor with classical Hodgkin lymphoma.

The chain carries TRBV7-6 and TRBJ2-3; 8 bases are a match to TRBD2. The CDR3 is made up of 17 amino acids. The germline gives CDR1 SGHVS, CDR2 FNYEAQ. J gave up 2 bases and V 1 base, and 8 bases lay outside the gene matches. DNA of the CDR3: TGTGCCAGCAGCTTAGGAGCTAGCGGGTCGACCACAGATACGCAGTATTTT. Protein sequence: CASSLGASGSTTDTQYF.

The rearrangement links TRBV7-2 to TRBJ2-1; 7 bases agree with TRBD2. This CDR3 has 15 amino acids. Trimming took 3 bases from V and 10 from J; bases not matched to a gene: 12. Germline V CDR1 and CDR2: SGHTA, FQGNSA. The DNA for the CDR3 is TGTGCCAGCAGCTTTTCCCGACTAGCTGTGGACGAGCAGTTCTTC. This translates into CASSFSRLAVDEQFF.

This chain joins TRBV4-1 and TRBJ1-3; D unresolved. Germline CDR1 MGHRA, CDR2 YSYEKL. V dropped 1 base and J dropped 0 bases, with 10 bases sitting between them. This CDR3 region has 16 residues. CDR3 DNA sequence: TGCGCCAGCAGCCAAGGCATGACGAGCTCTGGAAACACCATATATTTT. Protein sequence: CASSQGMTSSGNTIYF.

The V gene is TRBV6-1, the J gene TRBJ2-3; D is undetermined. The CDR3 sequence is 14 residues long. Deletions cut 4 bases from V and 4 bases from J, with 12 bases between. In germline, CDR1 is MNHNS, CDR2 SASEGT. CDR3 coding DNA: TGTGCCAGCAGTGCCAGGCTTGGAGCAGATACGCAGTATTTT. It encodes CASSARLGADTQYF.

This clone came up once. J is TRBJ2-1 and V is TRBV11-2; TRBD2 might be the D (6 bases). CDR3 length: 15 residues. V was pared by 4 bases and J by 2 bases, with 12 bases between. Germline loops: CDR1 SGHAT, CDR2 FQNNGV. The CDR3 DNA reads TGTGCCAGCAGCTCGATAAGCGGGCCCTACAATGAGCAGTTCTTC. Translating gives CASSSISGPYNEQFF.

This clone was seen a handful of times. This rearrangement joins TRBV7-3 to TRBJ2-3, with a weak D call TRBD2 (6 bases). The CDR3 is 14 amino acids. CDR1 and CDR2 from the germline V gene are SGHTA and FQGTGA. The V gene lost 6 bases and the J gene lost 0 bases, with 10 bases spanning the gap. DNA for the CDR3: TGTGCCAGCAGGCCGGGAGAAAGCACAGATACGCAGTATTTT. It codes for CASRPGESTDTQYF.

This rearrangement joins TRBV7-6 to TRBJ2-5, with a weak D call TRBD2 (5 bases). The CDR3 extends over 16 amino acids. Per the germline V gene, CDR1 is SGHVS and CDR2 is FNYEAQ. V lost 1 base and J lost 6, with 18 bases in between. The CDR3 protein is CASSLGPEGLGKTQYF. The CDR3 DNA is TGTGCCAGCAGCTTAGGTCCCGAGGGCCTAGGGAAGACCCAGTACTTC.

This rearrangement joins TRBV27 to TRBJ2-2; TRBD1 is a possible D gene (5 bases). Germline CDR1 MNHEY, CDR2 SMNVEV (reference sequence). Trimming removed 5 bases from V and 5 bases from J, with 18 bases in between. The CDR3 has 16 residues. CDR3 coding DNA: TGTGCCAGCAGTCCGTCCCCCAGGGTAGGGACCGGGGAGCTGTTTTTT. Amino acids: CASSPSPRVGTGELFF.

The chain is built from TRBV9 and TRBJ2-5; possibly TRBD1 for D (5 bases). TRBJ2-7 explains the end of the DNA better; the J call may be wrong. This CDR3 is built from 17 residues. Germline values: CDR1 SGDLS, CDR2 YYNGEE. This CDR3 is CASSPRVGQGTTYEQYF. In DNA, the CDR3 is TGTGCCAGCAGCCCCCGGGTAGGGCAGGGAACCACCTACGAGCAGTACTTC.

The genes are TRBV5-1 and TRBJ2-7; 7 bases are a match to TRBD2. This CDR3 comprises 15 residues. CDR1 is SGHRS and CDR2 is YFSETQ in the germline V gene. V gave up 0 bases and J gave up 7 bases; unmatched junction bases: 10. CDR3: CASSLAVAGVYEQYF. For the CDR3, the DNA is TGCGCCAGCAGCTTGGCCGTGGCGGGGGTGTATGAGCAGTACTTC.

This rearrangement joins TRBV19 to TRBJ2-6; no reliable D call. The CDR3 is 16 residues long. Trimming removed 0 bases at V and 4 bases at J, with 10 bases between. Germline V gene data show CDR1 as LNHDA and CDR2 as SQIVND (reference sequence). In DNA form, the CDR3 reads TGTGCCAGTAGTATAGATGGCACTCCAGGGGCCAACGTCCTGACTTTC. Translated: CASSIDGTPGANVLTF.

The J gene is TRBJ2-3, the V gene TRBV5-4; no clear D. Looked up from germline, CDR1 is SGHNT and CDR2 is YYREEE (reference sequence). Trimming left V 2 bases short and J 1 base short, with 11 bases between. The CDR3 totals 15 residues. The CDR3, as DNA: TGTGCCAGCAGCTTTCTTAACGACCGCACAGATACGCAGTATTTT. This encodes CASSFLNDRTDTQYF.

This sequence joins TRBV7-9 and TRBJ2-3; D perhaps matches TRBD2 (7 bases). Per germline, CDR1 SEHNR and CDR2 FQNEAQ (reference sequence). V dropped 0 bases and J dropped 2 bases, with 21 bases sitting between them. The CDR3 is made up of 19 amino acids. CDR3 loop: CASSLAGLGRGGPTDTQYF. The DNA for the CDR3 is TGTGCCAGCAGCTTAGCGGGGTTAGGCAGGGGAGGGCCCACAGATACGCAGTATTTT.

The V call is TRBV6-1, the J call TRBJ2-3; the D gene is possibly TRBD2 (6 bases). With 8 bases removed from V and 2 bases from J, the gap between germline ends came to 14 bases. The CDR3 has 14 residues. CDR1 is MNHNS, CDR2 SASEGT, per germline. The CDR3 sequence is CASRQRGNTDTQYF. The DNA of the CDR3 is TGTGCCAGCCGCCAACGGGGGAACACAGATACGCAGTATTTT.

V gene TRBV6-1 combines with J gene TRBJ1-5; 9 bases align to TRBD1. This CDR3 comprises 15 residues. V shed 4 bases, J shed 5 bases, and the junction held 6 bases outside the gene matches. CDR1 MNHNS and CDR2 SASEGT come from the germline V gene. CDR3 coding DNA: TGTGCCAGCAGTGGGTGGACAGGGGCAGATCAGCCCCAGCATTTT. This gives the protein CASSGWTGADQPQHF.

The chain combines TRBV11-2 with TRBJ2-7; D not resolved. This CDR3 has 15 amino acids. V lost 5 bases and J 0 bases, leaving 14 bases between the germline ends. CDR1 and CDR2 from the germline V gene are SGHAT and FQNNGV. The CDR3 bases are TGTGCCAGCAGCCTCCGCCCGACGGGCTCCTACGAGCAGTACTTC. Protein sequence: CASSLRPTGSYEQYF. The full variable domain, in which reference TRBV11-2 and TRBJ2-7 provide the parts outside the CDR3, is EAGVAQSPRYKIIEKRQSVAFWCNPISGHATLYWYQQILGQGPKLLIQFQNNGVVDDSQLPKDRFSAERLKGVDSTLKIQPAKLEDSAVYLCASSLRPTGSYEQYFGPGTRLTVT.

The gene calls are TRBV5-4 and TRBJ2-7; TRBD1 matches 10 bases. Germline loops: CDR1 SGHNT, CDR2 YYREEE (reference sequence). J was trimmed by 4 bases and V by 5 bases; bases with no gene match: 6. The CDR3 totals 14 residues. CDR3 DNA sequence: TGTGCCAGCAGGTCCGCGGGACAGGGGTACGAGCAGTACTTC. This codes for CASRSAGQGYEQYF. Full variable domain (rest looked up from reference TRBV5-4 and TRBJ2-7): ETGVTQSPTHLIKTRGQQVTLRCSSQSGHNTVSWYQQALGQGPQFIFQYYREEENGRGNFPPRFSGLQFPNYSSELNVNALELDDSALYLCASRSAGQGYEQYFGPGTRLTVT.

The chain joins TRBV11-2 to TRBJ2-5; TRBD2 aligns across 9 bases. V shed 0 bases, J shed 5 bases, and the junction held 10 bases outside the gene matches. The CDR3 sequence is 17 residues long. Germline-derived CDR1 and CDR2 are SGHAT and FQNNGV. CDR3 sequence: CASSLEGTSLIFETQYF. CDR3 coding DNA: TGTGCCAGCAGCTTAGAAGGGACTAGCCTGATATTTGAGACCCAGTACTTC.

This clone was recorded only once. J is TRBJ1-5 and V is TRBV10-3, with 9 bases aligning to TRBD1. The CDR3 is made up of 16 amino acids. Trimming removed 3 bases from V and 5 bases from J; junction bases left unmatched: 8. From germline, CDR1 is ENHRY and CDR2 SYGVKD. The CDR3 here is CAISDKRDREDQPQHF. CDR3 coding DNA: TGTGCCATCAGTGACAAACGGGACAGGGAAGATCAGCCCCAGCATTTT.

The genes are TRBV6-6 and TRBJ1-2; 7 nucleotides match TRBD1. The CDR3 is 14 residues long. Germline CDR1 reads MNHNY; CDR2 reads SVGAGI (reference sequence). The ends lost 6 bases at V and 2 bases at J; junction bases unmatched: 6. The CDR3 region is CASRPGQLNYGYTF. The CDR3 region has the DNA TGTGCCAGCAGGCCGGGACAGCTCAACTATGGCTACACCTTC.

V usage is TRBV27 and J usage is TRBJ2-7; D is ambiguous. Germline V CDR1 and CDR2: MNHEY, SMNVEV (reference sequence). This CDR3 region has 16 residues. Trimming left V 2 bases short and J 2 bases short, with 16 bases between. The CDR3 here is CASSLGGSRTTYEQYF. For the CDR3, the DNA is TGTGCCAGCAGTTTAGGCGGCTCCCGGACCACCTACGAGCAGTACTTC.

A few counts support this clone. V gene TRBV7-2 combines with J gene TRBJ2-1; D ambiguous. V was cut by 1 base and J by 10 bases, with 11 bases left in between. CDR1 SGHTA and CDR2 FQGNSA come from the germline V gene. CDR3 length equals 13 residues. For the CDR3, the DNA is TGTGCCAGCAGCTTAGATATTGGGTGGGAGCAGTTCTTC. This gives the protein CASSLDIGWEQFF.

The chain is built from TRBV5-8 and TRBJ2-5; TRBD2 agrees at 7 bases. This CDR3 spans 15 amino acids. V was pared by 2 bases and J by 5 bases, with 9 bases of the junction left unmatched. Germline V CDR1 and CDR2: SGHTS, YDEGEE. CDR3 region: CASSFGDYLGETQYF. As DNA, the CDR3 is TGTGCCAGCAGCTTTGGGGACTACCTGGGGGAGACCCAGTACTTC.

The chain employs TRBV5-6 and TRBJ2-5; perhaps D is TRBD1 or TRBD2 (6 bases each). V was trimmed by 0 bases and J by 5 bases, leaving 14 bases between them. This CDR3 has 15 residues. Per the germline V gene, CDR1 is SGHDT and CDR2 is YYEEEE. The CDR3 loop is CASSLGGAGQETQYF. The CDR3 nucleotides are TGTGCCAGCAGCTTGGGGGGGGCTGGCCAGGAGACCCAGTACTTC.

The chain recombines TRBV25-1 with TRBJ2-7; D is perhaps TRBD2 (5 bases). V lost 10 bases and J 0 bases, leaving 22 bases between the germline ends. In germline, CDR1 is MGHDK, CDR2 SYGVNS. This CDR3 is built from 16 residues. The CDR3 DNA reads TGTGCCACCCCTTCGAAAGGTGGACTTTGCTCCTACGAGCAGTACTTC. Amino acid sequence: CATPSKGGLCSYEQYF.

The V call is TRBV11-3, the J call TRBJ2-5; D ambiguous. The last part of the DNA fits TRBJ2-7 better; the J call may be wrong. Germline CDR1 SGHNT, CDR2 YENEEA. This CDR3 region has 13 residues. The chain's CDR3 is CASSLERGYEQYF. The CDR3 bases are TGTGCCAGCAGCTTGGAACGAGGCTACGAGCAGTACTTC.